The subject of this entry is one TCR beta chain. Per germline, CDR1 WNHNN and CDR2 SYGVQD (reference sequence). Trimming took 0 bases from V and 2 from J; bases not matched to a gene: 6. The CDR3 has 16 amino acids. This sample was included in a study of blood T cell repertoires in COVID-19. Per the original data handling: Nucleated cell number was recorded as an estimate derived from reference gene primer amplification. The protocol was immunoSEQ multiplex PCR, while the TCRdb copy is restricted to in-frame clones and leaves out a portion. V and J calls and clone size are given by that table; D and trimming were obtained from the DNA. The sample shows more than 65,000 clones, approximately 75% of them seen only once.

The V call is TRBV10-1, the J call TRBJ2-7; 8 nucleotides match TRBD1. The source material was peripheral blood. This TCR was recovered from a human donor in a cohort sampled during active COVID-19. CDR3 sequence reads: CASSESPLQGAYEQYF. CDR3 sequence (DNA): TGCGCCAGCAGTGAGTCCCCGCTACAGGGGGCCTACGAGCAGTACTTC.